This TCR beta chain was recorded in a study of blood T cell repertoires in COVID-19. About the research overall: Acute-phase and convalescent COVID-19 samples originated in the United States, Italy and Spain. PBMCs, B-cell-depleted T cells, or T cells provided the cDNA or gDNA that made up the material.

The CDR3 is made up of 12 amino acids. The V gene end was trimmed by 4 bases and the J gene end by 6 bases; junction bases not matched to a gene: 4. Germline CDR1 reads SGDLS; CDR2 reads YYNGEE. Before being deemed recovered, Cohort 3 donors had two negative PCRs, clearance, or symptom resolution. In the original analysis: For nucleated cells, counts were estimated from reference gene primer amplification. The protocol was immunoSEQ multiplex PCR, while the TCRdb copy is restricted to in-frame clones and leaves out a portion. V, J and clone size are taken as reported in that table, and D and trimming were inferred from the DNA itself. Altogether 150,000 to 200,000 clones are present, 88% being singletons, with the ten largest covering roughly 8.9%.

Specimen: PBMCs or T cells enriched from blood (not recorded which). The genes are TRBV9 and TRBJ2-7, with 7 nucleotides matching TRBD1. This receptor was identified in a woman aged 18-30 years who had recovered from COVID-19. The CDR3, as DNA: TGTGCCAGCAGCTACACAGGGGTCGAGCAGTACTTC. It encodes CASSYTGVEQYF.